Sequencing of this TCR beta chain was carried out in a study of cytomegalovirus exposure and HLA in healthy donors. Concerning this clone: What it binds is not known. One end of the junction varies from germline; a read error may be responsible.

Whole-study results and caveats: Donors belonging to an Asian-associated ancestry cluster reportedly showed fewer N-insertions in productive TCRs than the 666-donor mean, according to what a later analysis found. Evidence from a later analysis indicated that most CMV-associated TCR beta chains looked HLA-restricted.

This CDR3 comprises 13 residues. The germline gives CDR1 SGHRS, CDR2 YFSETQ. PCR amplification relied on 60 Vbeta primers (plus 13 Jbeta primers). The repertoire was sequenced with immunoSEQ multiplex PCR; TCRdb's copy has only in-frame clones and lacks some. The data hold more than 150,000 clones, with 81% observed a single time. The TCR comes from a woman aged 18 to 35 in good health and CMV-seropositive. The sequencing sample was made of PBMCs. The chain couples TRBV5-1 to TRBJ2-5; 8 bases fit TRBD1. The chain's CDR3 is CANSLDREETQYF. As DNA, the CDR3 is TGCGCCAACAGCCTGGACAGGGAAGAGACCCAGTACTTC.